This T cell receptor (beta chain) was sequenced for a study of Ad26.COV2.S vaccination and SARS-CoV-2 variants. Study details: Once, or twice with 56 days between doses, Ad26.COV2.S was given intramuscularly.

Study-wide points: Spike-specific TCR breadth was greater in vaccine than placebo recipients.

Treatment: around 19 received Ad26.COV2.S at low or high dose, single or two shots; about 5 received placebo; per-sample allocation not given. Sampling was done on day 63 after the first vaccine or placebo injection. Sequenced by immunoSEQ multiplex PCR; TCRdb stores in-frame clones only, minus some. Among some 340,000 clones listed, around four fifths were seen once. A note on this clone: The target antigen is unknown.

V was clipped by 5 bases and J by 3 bases, with 14 bases between them. The CDR3 has 15 residues. Per germline, CDR1 SGHVS and CDR2 FQNEAQ. The V and J genes are TRBV7-8 and TRBJ2-1; either TRBD1 or TRBD2 may fit D (6 bases each). The sequence was collected from a person between 18 and 65 years old who received the Ad26.COV2.S COVID-19 vaccine or a placebo. This material consisted of peripheral blood, taken in a trial of Ad26.COV2.S vaccine versus placebo. The CDR3 sequence is CASSPGATGYNEQFF. The CDR3 bases are TGTGCCAGCAGCCCGGGGGCGACAGGCTACAATGAGCAGTTCTTC.